This T cell receptor (beta chain) came from a study of blood T cells in healthy people across ages. This clonotype appeared many times. A second about 7 to 12 cycle PCR used barcoded and J-beta primers. TCRdb re-called the 5' RACE reads with MiXCR, one entry per CDR3 protein. The sample holds 630,000 or so distinct CDR3 sequences, 25% to 30% seen once. J gave up 6 bases and V 2 bases, and 7 bases lay outside the gene matches. The CDR3 covers 15 residues. CDR1 is GTSNPN, CDR2 SVGIG, per germline (reference sequence). The chain carries TRBV30 and TRBJ2-1, with 10 nucleotides matching TRBD2. This clonotype originated in a woman of 80 years or more in good health. Sample: blood. The CDR3 region is CAWSPKRGGINEQFF. The CDR3 nucleotides are TGTGCCTGGAGTCCAAAGCGGGGGGGCATCAATGAGCAGTTCTTC. The full variable domain, rest sourced from reference TRBV30 and TRBJ2-1, is SQTIHQWPATLVQPVGSPLSLECTVEGTSNPNLYWYRQAAGRGLQLLFYSVGIGQISSEVPQNLSASRPQDRQFILSSKKLLLSDSGFYLCAWSPKRGGINEQFFGPGTRLTVL.